Listed below are T cell receptor beta chains from one sample, sequenced in a study of control samples from healthy donors and cancer patients. The repertoire was sequenced with immunoSEQ multiplex PCR; TCRdb's copy has only in-frame clones and lacks some. This sample has about 150,000 clones; around 96% occur once, and the top ten carry around 6.1%. The source material was blood. The receptors were sampled from a man aged 35 to 55 in good health. Both conserved end residues are part of each CDR3. The D gene is left open where the match is weak. Only part of the rows carry a size: once, few, many, or a class if the clone is expanded.

d_call,v_call,j_call,cdr3_length,clone_size,cdr3_nt,cdr3_aa
NA,TRBV25-1,TRBJ2-3,13,NA,TGTGCCAGCAGTGAACGAGTATCAGATACGCAGTATTTT,CASSERVSDTQYF
TRBD1,TRBV6-6,TRBJ1-5,15,once,TGTGCCAGCACAGAGCCTGGACAGGGAACTCAGCCCCAGCATTTT,CASTEPGQGTQPQHF
TRBD2,TRBV11-2,TRBJ2-7,15,NA,TGTGCCAGCAGCCCGACTAGCGGGGGGACCTACGAGCAGTACTTC,CASSPTSGGTYEQYF
NA,TRBV5-4,TRBJ1-1,13,NA,TGTGCCGGAAAACAGGCCCCCAACACTGAAGCTTTCTTT,CAGKQAPNTEAFF
TRBD1,TRBV13,TRBJ1-2,14,NA,TGTGCCAGCAGCTCTGGACAGGGGAACTATGGCTACACCTTC,CASSSGQGNYGYTF
TRBD2,TRBV29-1,TRBJ2-3,15,NA,TGCAGCGTTGATCTAGCGGGGTTCGACACAGATACGCAGTATTTT,CSVDLAGFDTDTQYF
TRBD1,TRBV5-4,TRBJ2-5,17,NA,TGTGCCAGCAGCCCAGGACAGGGGCTCAGGGAGGGGGAGACCCAGTACTTC,CASSPGQGLREGETQYF
TRBD2,TRBV6-5,TRBJ2-2,14,NA,TGTGCCCGGGGGGGGAGGGTGTACACCGGGGAGCTGTTTTTT,CARGGRVYTGELFF
TRBD1,TRBV28,TRBJ2-4,15,NA,TGTGCCAGCAGTTGGAGAAGGACAGGGGGAAGCATTCAGTACTTC,CASSWRRTGGSIQYF
NA,TRBV4-1,TRBJ2-3,16,NA,TGCGCCAGCAGCCAAGAGTTCAGGGGGGCGCCCGATACGCAGTATTTT,CASSQEFRGAPDTQYF